This TCR beta chain emerged from a study of cytomegalovirus exposure and HLA in healthy donors. Study information: Earlier, some 200 million T cells were analyzed, and fewer than 120 million unique TCR beta sequences were found among them.

This CDR3 region has 14 residues. With V trimmed by 9 bases and J by 7 bases, 5 bases remained unmatched. Germline CDR1 reads SNHLY; CDR2 reads FYNNEI. PCR employed 60 Vbeta and 13 Jbeta primers. The table came from immunoSEQ multiplex PCR; TCRdb's copy has only in-frame clones and leaves some out. This sample yields about 110,000 clones, of which more than 70% are seen a single time; roughly 2.3% belongs to the top ten. Of note for this clone: Its cognate antigen is unknown.

Study-wide points: As a later analysis revealed, the rate of TCR association differed by HLA locus, with DRB1 most and HLA-C fewest. Previously analyzed data showed that most TCR beta V segments were productive at a frequency of about 87% or about 30%. A missense DCLRE1C variant was associated with V- and J-gene trimming of TCR beta chains in a later analysis, and an independent cohort replicated the association.

The rearrangement links TRBV2 to TRBJ2-2; 13 nucleotides align to TRBD2. The sequenced sample consisted of PBMCs. The sequence was collected from a man between 18 and 35 years old in good health and CMV-seronegative. CDR3 bases: TGTGCCAGTGGGACTAGCGGGGAAGGCGGGGAGCTGTTTTTT. Encoded protein: CASGTSGEGGELFF.